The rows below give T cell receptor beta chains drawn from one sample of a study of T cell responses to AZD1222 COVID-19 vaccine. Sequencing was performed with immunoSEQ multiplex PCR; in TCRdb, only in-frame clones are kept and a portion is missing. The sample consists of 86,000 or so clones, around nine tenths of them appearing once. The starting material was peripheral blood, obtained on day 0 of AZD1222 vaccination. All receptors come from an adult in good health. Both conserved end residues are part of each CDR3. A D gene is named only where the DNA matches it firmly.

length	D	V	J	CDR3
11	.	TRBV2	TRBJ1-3	CASSRRNTIYF
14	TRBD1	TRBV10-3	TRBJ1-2	CAISRTGGNYGYTF
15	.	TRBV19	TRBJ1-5	CASSIWGRSNQPQHF
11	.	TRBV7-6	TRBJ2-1	CASESRTEQFF
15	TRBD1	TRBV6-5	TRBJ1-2	CASSQGQPQNYGYTF
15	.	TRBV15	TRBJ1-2	CATSREQAGDGGYTF
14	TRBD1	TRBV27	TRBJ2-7	CASTRGDRVSEQYF
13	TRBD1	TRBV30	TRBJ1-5	CAFSRDSNQPQHF
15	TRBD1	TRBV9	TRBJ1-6	CASSVGQGAWSPLHF
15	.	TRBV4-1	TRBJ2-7	CASSQGGQEIYEQYF
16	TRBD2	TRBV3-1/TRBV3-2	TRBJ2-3	CASSTPVGGSTDTQYF
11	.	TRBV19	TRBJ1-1	CATQGLTEAFF
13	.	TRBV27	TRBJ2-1	CASSSLDDNEQFF
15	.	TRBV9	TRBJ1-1	CASSVEQNRNTEAFF
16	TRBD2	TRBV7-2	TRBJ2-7	CASSSPGTSPSYEQYF